The rows below give T cell receptor beta chains drawn from one sample of a study of blood T cell repertoires in COVID-19. Here immunoSEQ multiplex PCR was the method, and the copy in TCRdb shows in-frame clones only, minus some. The table has 240,000 or so clones, about 68% seen once; the top ten hold around 3.2%. Sequenced: peripheral blood. Receptors were obtained from a woman older than 75 with acute or convalescent COVID-19. CDR3s include the opening cysteine and the closing phenylalanine or tryptophan. D genes are given only for firm matches. Rows give clone size only sometimes, using once, few, many, or a class for an expanded clone.

clone size: -
D gene: -
V gene: TRBV10-3
J gene: TRBJ2-3
CDR3 protein: CAIRRETGTADTQYF
CDR3 DNA: TGTGCCATCAGGAGGGAGACAGGAACAGCAGATACGCAGTATTTT

clone size: -
D gene: TRBD2
V gene: TRBV6-1
J gene: TRBJ2-3
CDR3 protein: CASSVIGVAGVADTQYF
CDR3 DNA: TGTGCCAGCAGTGTTATCGGGGTAGCGGGAGTGGCAGATACGCAGTATTTT

clone size: few
D gene: -
V gene: TRBV25-1
J gene: TRBJ1-4
CDR3 protein: CARKTGRWEKLFF
CDR3 DNA: TGTGCCAGGAAAACAGGGCGGTGGGAAAAACTGTTTTTT

clone size: -
D gene: -
V gene: TRBV3-1/TRBV3-2
J gene: TRBJ1-3
CDR3 protein: CASSQEGLLESRNTIYF
CDR3 DNA: TGTGCCAGCAGCCAAGAGGGATTACTAGAGTCTAGAAACACCATATATTTT

clone size: -
D gene: -
V gene: TRBV5-1
J gene: TRBJ1-1
CDR3 protein: CASSLMLRDTEAFF
CDR3 DNA: TGCGCCAGCAGCTTGATGCTCAGGGATACTGAAGCTTTCTTT

clone size: -
D gene: TRBD1
V gene: TRBV6-5
J gene: TRBJ2-5
CDR3 protein: CASSYSTGGGQETQYF
CDR3 DNA: TGTGCCAGCAGTTACTCAACAGGGGGTGGCCAAGAGACCCAGTACTTC

clone size: -
D gene: -
V gene: TRBV19
J gene: TRBJ2-2
CDR3 protein: CASSIGTAYTGELFF
CDR3 DNA: TGTGCCAGTAGTATAGGAACAGCCTACACCGGGGAGCTGTTTTTT

clone size: -
D gene: -
V gene: TRBV7-9
J gene: TRBJ1-3
CDR3 protein: CASSSFPGATSGNTIYF
CDR3 DNA: TGTGCCAGCAGCTCGTTTCCAGGGGCGACCTCTGGAAACACCATATATTTT

clone size: few
D gene: TRBD2
V gene: TRBV6-2/TRBV6-3
J gene: TRBJ2-1
CDR3 protein: CASSPLAGRYNEQFF
CDR3 DNA: TGTGCCAGCAGTCCCCTAGCGGGCCGTTACAATGAGCAGTTCTTC

clone size: -
D gene: -
V gene: TRBV9
J gene: TRBJ1-5
CDR3 protein: CASSVGREGGQPQHF
CDR3 DNA: TGTGCCAGCAGCGTAGGGAGGGAGGGGGGACAGCCCCAGCATTTT

clone size: -
D gene: -
V gene: TRBV10-3
J gene: TRBJ1-6
CDR3 protein: CAISRGSDSPLHF
CDR3 DNA: TGTGCCATCAGTAGGGGGTCTGATTCACCCCTCCACTTT

clone size: -
D gene: TRBD2
V gene: TRBV6-5
J gene: TRBJ2-1
CDR3 protein: CASSPSGGGYNEQFF
CDR3 DNA: TGTGCCAGCAGTCCTAGCGGGGGGGGATACAATGAGCAGTTCTTC

clone size: -
D gene: -
V gene: TRBV10-3
J gene: TRBJ2-5
CDR3 protein: CAISDLVLKGGETQYF
CDR3 DNA: TGTGCCATCAGTGACCTGGTATTGAAAGGGGGAGAGACCCAGTACTTC

clone size: -
D gene: -
V gene: TRBV5-1
J gene: TRBJ1-5
CDR3 protein: CASSLEAGNQPQHF
CDR3 DNA: TGCGCCAGCAGCTTGGAGGCGGGCAATCAGCCCCAGCATTTT

clone size: -
D gene: -
V gene: TRBV12-3/TRBV12-4
J gene: TRBJ1-1
CDR3 protein: CASSRTDNTEAFF
CDR3 DNA: TGTGCCAGCAGTCGGACAGACAACACTGAAGCTTTCTTT

clone size: once
D gene: -
V gene: TRBV5-5
J gene: TRBJ1-4
CDR3 protein: CASSLGGRSTNEKLFF
CDR3 DNA: TGTGCCAGCAGCTTGGGCGGGAGGTCCACTAATGAAAAACTGTTTTTT

clone size: -
D gene: TRBD1
V gene: TRBV10-3
J gene: TRBJ2-3
CDR3 protein: CAISEGQGRLGTQYF
CDR3 DNA: TGTGCCATCAGTGAGGGACAGGGGCGATTAGGTACGCAGTATTTT

clone size: many
D gene: -
V gene: TRBV11-2
J gene: TRBJ2-7
CDR3 protein: CASSFAGAPSYEQYF
CDR3 DNA: TGTGCCAGCAGCTTTGCAGGGGCACCATCCTACGAGCAGTACTTC

clone size: -
D gene: -
V gene: TRBV7-2
J gene: TRBJ1-2
CDR3 protein: CASSQTPLTGGIYGYTF
CDR3 DNA: TGTGCCAGCAGCCAAACCCCCTTGACGGGGGGCATCTATGGCTACACCTTC

clone size: -
D gene: TRBD1
V gene: TRBV7-9
J gene: TRBJ1-5
CDR3 protein: CASSWTGGGQPQHF
CDR3 DNA: TGTGCCAGCAGCTGGACAGGGGGCGGACAGCCCCAGCATTTT

clone size: -
D gene: -
V gene: TRBV5-3
J gene: TRBJ2-7
CDR3 protein: CARSQGLQLKGEQYF
CDR3 DNA: TGTGCCAGAAGCCAGGGACTCCAACTAAAGGGCGAGCAGTACTTC

clone size: -
D gene: -
V gene: TRBV7-9
J gene: TRBJ2-6
CDR3 protein: CASSLPSRAAARGANVLTF
CDR3 DNA: TGTGCCAGCAGCTTGCCCTCGCGGGCCGCCGCAAGGGGGGCCAACGTCCTGACTTTC

clone size: -
D gene: -
V gene: TRBV27
J gene: TRBJ1-1
CDR3 protein: CASSRGGSATEAFF
CDR3 DNA: TGTGCCAGCTCGCGGGGGGGGAGCGCCACTGAAGCTTTCTTT

clone size: -
D gene: -
V gene: TRBV5-1
J gene: TRBJ2-1
CDR3 protein: CASSLEGPYNEQFF
CDR3 DNA: TGCGCCAGCAGCCTAGAGGGCCCCTACAATGAGCAGTTCTTC

clone size: -
D gene: TRBD2
V gene: TRBV6-2/TRBV6-3
J gene: TRBJ2-7
CDR3 protein: CASSYGGLAQYEQYF
CDR3 DNA: TGTGCCAGCAGTTACGGGGGACTAGCCCAATACGAGCAGTACTTC

clone size: -
D gene: -
V gene: TRBV18
J gene: TRBJ1-3
CDR3 protein: CASSVDSGSGNTIYF
CDR3 DNA: TGTGCCAGCTCAGTTGACAGTGGCAGTGGAAACACCATATATTTT

clone size: -
D gene: TRBD1
V gene: TRBV19
J gene: TRBJ1-2
CDR3 protein: CASSPWGTGIGYTF
CDR3 DNA: TGTGCCAGTAGTCCCTGGGGGACAGGGATAGGCTACACCTTC

clone size: -
D gene: TRBD1
V gene: TRBV5-1
J gene: TRBJ1-2
CDR3 protein: CASSLGQGGYGYTF
CDR3 DNA: TGCGCCAGCTCCCTGGGACAGGGCGGCTATGGCTACACCTTC

clone size: -
D gene: -
V gene: TRBV12-5
J gene: TRBJ1-3
CDR3 protein: CASGSSLDRGNTIYF
CDR3 DNA: TGTGCTAGTGGTTCCTCCCTAGACAGGGGAAACACCATATATTTT

clone size: -
D gene: TRBD1
V gene: TRBV7-9
J gene: TRBJ2-3
CDR3 protein: CASSLAYSGTGGTDTQYF
CDR3 DNA: TGTGCCAGCAGCTTAGCATACTCCGGGACAGGGGGAACAGATACGCAGTATTTT

clone size: -
D gene: -
V gene: TRBV3-1/TRBV3-2
J gene: TRBJ1-2
CDR3 protein: CASSQGGAAGHGYTF
CDR3 DNA: TGTGCCAGCAGCCAAGGCGGGGCGGCAGGCCATGGCTACACCTTC

clone size: -
D gene: -
V gene: TRBV4-2
J gene: TRBJ2-1
CDR3 protein: CASSQAPLLGAGIEQFF
CDR3 DNA: TGTGCCAGCAGCCAAGCGCCCCTACTAGGGGCGGGGATCGAGCAGTTCTTC

clone size: -
D gene: TRBD1
V gene: TRBV19
J gene: TRBJ1-6
CDR3 protein: CASRPDRANNSPLHF
CDR3 DNA: TGTGCCAGTAGGCCGGACAGGGCGAATAATTCACCCCTCCACTTT

clone size: -
D gene: -
V gene: TRBV6-5
J gene: TRBJ1-5
CDR3 protein: CASSYSGRDQPQHF
CDR3 DNA: TGTGCCAGCAGTTACTCGGGGAGGGATCAGCCCCAGCATTTT

clone size: -
D gene: TRBD1
V gene: TRBV19
J gene: TRBJ2-4
CDR3 protein: CASSIIIHRGAKNIQYF
CDR3 DNA: TGTGCCAGTAGTATCATTATCCACAGGGGAGCCAAAAACATTCAGTACTTC

clone size: -
D gene: TRBD2
V gene: TRBV2
J gene: TRBJ2-5
CDR3 protein: CASRSRLADIQETQYF
CDR3 DNA: TGTGCCAGCAGATCTAGACTAGCGGATATCCAAGAGACCCAGTACTTC

clone size: -
D gene: -
V gene: TRBV30
J gene: TRBJ2-4
CDR3 protein: CAWSVKGANIQYF
CDR3 DNA: TGTGCCTGGAGTGTCAAAGGGGCAAACATTCAGTACTTC

clone size: -
D gene: TRBD1
V gene: TRBV5-6
J gene: TRBJ2-2
CDR3 protein: CASSTILTGGTGELFF
CDR3 DNA: TGTGCCAGCAGCACAATCTTGACAGGGGGCACCGGGGAGCTGTTTTTT

clone size: -
D gene: TRBD1
V gene: TRBV5-4
J gene: TRBJ2-5
CDR3 protein: CASNIDRGQETQYF
CDR3 DNA: TGTGCCAGCAACATAGACAGGGGACAAGAGACCCAGTACTTC

clone size: -
D gene: TRBD1
V gene: TRBV14
J gene: TRBJ1-2
CDR3 protein: CASSGSRTGEGYTF
CDR3 DNA: TGTGCCAGCAGCGGTTCGAGGACAGGGGAGGGCTACACCTTC